The 9 T cell receptor beta chains below come from one sample, sequenced in a study of shared clonotypes between healthy human individuals. TCRdb's table, derived via immunoSEQ multiplex PCR, lists solely in-frame clones and lacks some. The sample holds approximately 320,000 clones, around 87% seen once. Sequencing was done on a sample of memory CD8+ T cells sorted from blood. As for subset: CD45RO+ cells pooled with CCR7-negative TemRA cells. The receptors shown here come from a man aged 18 to 30 in good health.

This rearrangement joins TRBV27 to TRBJ1-1; D is ambiguous. This CDR3 is 13 amino acids long. Deletions cut 1 base from V and 0 bases from J, with 3 bases between. Germline CDR1 MNHEY, CDR2 SMNVEV (reference sequence). The CDR3 is CASSLLMNTEAFF. CDR3 bases: TGTGCCAGCAGTTTATTGATGAACACTGAAGCTTTCTTT.

This clone was counted a few times. The V gene is TRBV19, the J gene TRBJ1-1; D uncertain. The CDR3 contains 14 residues. The V gene's germline CDR1 is LNHDA and CDR2 SQIVND (reference sequence). Trimming took 5 bases from V and 4 from J, leaving 14 bases between them. Written as DNA, the CDR3 is TGTGCCAGTAGTCTGGACGGGATCCGCACTGAAGCTTTCTTT. Its protein is CASSLDGIRTEAFF.

The chain employs TRBV2 and TRBJ1-1; TRBD1 aligns across 8 bases. Per germline, CDR1 SNHLY and CDR2 FYNNEI. V lost 6 bases and J lost 3; bases outside the gene matches: 9. There are 15 residues in the CDR3. CDR3 sequence (DNA): TGTGCCAGCAGCGAGGGACAGGTTAAGGACACTGAAGCTTTCTTT. Amino acids: CASSEGQVKDTEAFF.

V is TRBV5-6 and J is TRBJ2-7, with 9 positions matching TRBD1. Trimming removed 0 bases from V and 5 bases from J; junction bases left unmatched: 6. The V gene's germline CDR1 is SGHDT and CDR2 YYEEEE. The CDR3 sequence is 15 residues long. CDR3 protein: CASSLAGQGRNEQYF. CDR3 nucleotides: TGTGCCAGCAGCTTGGCCGGACAGGGGAGGAACGAGCAGTACTTC.

The genes are TRBV5-4 and TRBJ1-2; D remains ambiguous. The germline CDR1 and CDR2 sequences are SGHNT and YYREEE (reference sequence). This CDR3 comprises 16 residues. V shed 3 bases and J shed 8 bases, with 23 bases lying between them. The CDR3 DNA sequence: TGTGCCAGCAGCTCCTATTTTTCGTCCAGAATGGGAGGCTACACCTTC. It codes for CASSSYFSSRMGGYTF.

On this clone: Different DNA sequences within this sample yield the same CDR3. The chain couples TRBV6-5 to TRBJ1-2; TRBD1 is a possible D gene (5 bases). The CDR3 runs to 12 residues. With 0 bases removed from V and 8 bases from J, the gap between germline ends came to 7 bases. Germline-derived CDR1 and CDR2 are MNHEY and SVGAGI. CDR3 sequence reads: CASSYSGDGYTF. The CDR3 DNA sequence: TGTGCCAGCAGTTACTCCGGGGACGGCTACACCTTC.

The chain is built from TRBV6-1 and TRBJ2-2; tentatively, D is TRBD1 or TRBD2 (5 bases each). The CDR3 has 17 residues. V was clipped by 1 base and J by 5 bases, with 17 bases between them. The germline V gene has CDR1 MNHNS and CDR2 SASEGT. The CDR3 nucleotides are TGTGCCAGCAGTGAAGAAGGGGTCGGGCGGGTGACCGGGGAGCTGTTTTTT. It translates to CASSEEGVGRVTGELFF.

The chain uses TRBV27 and TRBJ2-1; a possible D gene is TRBD1 (6 bases). V was cut by 4 bases and J by 3 bases, with 7 bases left in between. This CDR3 has 13 amino acids. In germline, CDR1 is MNHEY, CDR2 SMNVEV (reference sequence). CDR3 in DNA: TGTGCCAGCAGTTCACAGGGCTACAATGAGCAGTTCTTC. Its translation: CASSSQGYNEQFF.

This chain joins TRBV18 and TRBJ1-6; 7 bases align to TRBD1. Germline assignment: CDR1 KGHSH and CDR2 LQKENI. The CDR3 runs 17 residues. Losses at the gene ends were 0 bases for V and 9 bases for J; bases not matched to a gene: 11. The DNA for the CDR3 is TGTGCCAGCTCACCACCTAGGGGGCTCCTAGTGGGTTCACCCCTCCACTTT. It codes for CASSPPRGLLVGSPLHF.